This T cell receptor beta chain was captured in a study of T cells expressing NK-cell markers. Across the whole study: CD3+CD56+NKG2C+, CD3+CD56+NKG2C- and CD3+CD56-NKG2C+ T cells, once sorted, supplied the TCR beta repertoires. Study results and caveats: What remained unclear was the HCMV specificity of expanded NKG2C+ T cell clones.

Using the 5' RACE reads, TCRdb records one entry per CDR3 protein without DNA. This repertoire comprises almost 450,000 distinct CDR3 sequences; its ten largest clones make up roughly 7.2%. For this clonotype: Antigen specificity is unknown.

Germline CDR1 and CDR2: DFQATT and SNEGSKA (reference sequence). This CDR3 is built from 16 residues. The rearrangement joins TRBV20-1 to TRBJ2-1; TCRdb returns TRBD2, unconfirmable since there is no DNA. The specimen was blood T cells: a sorted CD56 or NKG2C T cell subset, CD4+ or CD8+ T cells, or bulk PBMC T cells (not recorded which). This sequence was found in a woman aged 18-69 years in good health. CDR3 sequence: CSALPLAGGGFNEQFF.